Presented here are 14 T cell receptor beta chains from one specimen sequenced in a study of blood T cell repertoires in COVID-19. Using immunoSEQ multiplex PCR, the repertoire was profiled, and TCRdb retains in-frame clones only, with some absent. This table holds 47,000 or so clones, around 86% found once. Sequencing input: peripheral blood. The receptors come from a woman aged 80 or over with COVID-19, enrolled during active disease.

V usage is TRBV5-1 and J usage is TRBJ2-7, with 9 nucleotides matching TRBD2. Unmatched junction bases numbered 5, after V lost 6 bases and J lost 1 base. The length of the CDR3 is 14 residues. CDR1 is SGHRS, CDR2 YFSETQ, per germline. The CDR3 here is CASTASGASYEQYF. CDR3 nucleotide sequence: TGCGCCAGCACCGCTAGCGGGGCGTCCTACGAGCAGTACTTC.

V and J are TRBV2 and TRBJ1-3; D remains ambiguous. Trimming cost V 9 bases and J 2 bases, with 14 bases left between them. Germline-derived CDR1 and CDR2 are SNHLY and FYNNEI. This CDR3 is 14 amino acids long. The CDR3 region has the DNA TGTGCCAGTACCGGGGATCCCCCTGGAAACACCATATATTTT. It encodes CASTGDPPGNTIYF.

The chain uses TRBV2 and TRBJ1-2; the D is unclear. Germline-derived CDR1 and CDR2 are SNHLY and FYNNEI. There are 11 residues in the CDR3. The V end lost 8 bases, the J end lost 6 bases, and 10 bases lay between the germline ends. CDR3 region: CASARGNGYTF. CDR3 coding DNA: TGTGCCAGCGCGCGAGGGAATGGCTACACCTTC.

The chain recombines TRBV10-1 with TRBJ2-1; TRBD2 agrees at 9 bases. The CDR3 spans 15 residues. Germline V gives CDR1 WNHNN, CDR2 SYGVQD (reference sequence). V trimming: 3 bases; J trimming: 7 bases; junction bases outside the gene matches: 7. The CDR3 DNA sequence: TGCGCCAGCAGTGATGGCGGGAGGGCCTTGAATGAGCAGTTCTTC. This gives the protein CASSDGGRALNEQFF.

The CDR3 reads CASSFDREKAYEQYF. CDR3 sequence (DNA): TGTGCCAGCAGTTTTGACAGGGAGAAGGCCTACGAGCAGTACTTC. This chain uses TRBV28 with TRBJ2-7; TRBD1 agrees at 7 bases. The CDR3 has 15 residues. Unmatched junction bases numbered 7, after V lost 3 bases and J lost 2 bases. Germline CDR1 and CDR2: MDHEN and SYDVKM.

The chain uses TRBV27 and TRBJ2-7; 9 nucleotides align to TRBD2. V gave up 5 bases and J gave up 1 base; unmatched junction bases: 9. Per germline, CDR1 MNHEY and CDR2 SMNVEV (reference sequence). The CDR3 consists of 16 residues. CDR3 sequence: CASSAPQREASYEQYF. The CDR3 DNA reads TGTGCCAGCAGTGCGCCCCAGCGGGAGGCTTCCTACGAGCAGTACTTC.

V and J are TRBV19 and TRBJ1-5; 9 nucleotides align to TRBD1. The J segment lost 3 bases and the V segment lost 6 bases, leaving 9 bases of the junction unmatched. The CDR3 extends over 16 amino acids. Germline-derived CDR1 and CDR2 are LNHDA and SQIVND (reference sequence). CDR3 sequence: CASRTSGTGHNQPQHF. The DNA for the CDR3 is TGTGCCAGTAGGACGTCCGGGACAGGGCACAATCAGCCCCAGCATTTT.

This chain connects TRBV28 to TRBJ1-2, with 7 bases aligning to TRBD1. CDR1 is MDHEN and CDR2 is SYDVKM in the germline V gene. The CDR3 contains 15 residues. The V segment lost 3 bases and the J segment 0 bases; nucleotides outside the gene matches: 4. DNA of the CDR3: TGTGCCAGCAGTTTTGGGGACAGAACTAACTATGGCTACACCTTC. This translates into CASSFGDRTNYGYTF.

CDR3 coding DNA: TGTGCCAGCAGCCAGGGACAGGTCGGGGTCTCCTACAATGAGCAGTTCTTC. Its translation is CASSQGQVGVSYNEQFF. The V call is TRBV7-2, the J call TRBJ2-1; 8 nucleotides line up with TRBD1. The CDR3 is made up of 17 amino acids. CDR1 is SGHTA and CDR2 is FQGNSA in the germline V gene. Trimming at V came to 5 bases and at J to 0 bases, leaving 9 bases not matched to a gene.

V is TRBV10-3 and J is TRBJ2-1; TRBD2 agrees at 9 bases. This CDR3 has 15 amino acids. The trim removed 6 bases at V and 0 bases at J, leaving 3 bases unmatched. CDR1 and CDR2 from the germline V gene are ENHRY and SYGVKD. The CDR3 here is CAIRDSGSSYNEQFF. CDR3 nucleotide sequence: TGTGCCATCAGAGATAGCGGGAGCTCCTACAATGAGCAGTTCTTC.

V is TRBV18 and J is TRBJ1-1; a weak D match, TRBD1 (6 bases). This CDR3 comprises 15 residues. CDR1 and CDR2 from the germline V gene are KGHSH and LQKENI. Trimming removed 6 bases at V and 2 bases at J, with 16 bases between. The DNA of the CDR3 is TGTGCCAGCTCTCCGAGAGGGGGGGGCAACACTGAAGCTTTCTTT. This gives the protein CASSPRGGGNTEAFF.

This clone has more than one count but fewer than ten. The rearrangement links TRBV16 to TRBJ2-2; 8 bases line up with TRBD2. The V and J ends lost 3 bases and 5 bases, in that order; junction bases with no gene match: 8. The CDR3 spans 16 residues. Germline V gene lookup returns CDR1 KGHSY and CDR2 FQNENV. The CDR3 region is CASSHPAGGGTGELFF. CDR3 DNA: TGTGCCAGCAGCCATCCGGCGGGGGGCGGAACCGGGGAGCTGTTTTTT.

The J gene is TRBJ2-3, the V gene TRBV27, with 9 bases that match TRBD2. Unmatched junction bases numbered 22, after V lost 6 bases and J lost 12 bases. The CDR3 is made up of 17 amino acids. Germline V gene data show CDR1 as MNHEY and CDR2 as SMNVEV (reference sequence). The CDR3 coding sequence is TGTGCCAGCAGCCTCTCCCTCGTGATTGCGGGAGGGGGAACTCAGTATTTT. It encodes CASSLSLVIAGGGTQYF.

The chain links TRBV28 to TRBJ1-4; tentative D call: TRBD1 (5 bases). The V gene lost 5 bases and the J gene lost 13 bases, with 14 bases spanning the gap. The germline CDR1 and CDR2 sequences are MDHEN and SYDVKM. The CDR3 runs 12 residues. CDR3 loop: CASSPSGVGLFF. The CDR3, as DNA: TGTGCCAGCAGTCCATCGGGGGTAGGACTGTTTTTT.